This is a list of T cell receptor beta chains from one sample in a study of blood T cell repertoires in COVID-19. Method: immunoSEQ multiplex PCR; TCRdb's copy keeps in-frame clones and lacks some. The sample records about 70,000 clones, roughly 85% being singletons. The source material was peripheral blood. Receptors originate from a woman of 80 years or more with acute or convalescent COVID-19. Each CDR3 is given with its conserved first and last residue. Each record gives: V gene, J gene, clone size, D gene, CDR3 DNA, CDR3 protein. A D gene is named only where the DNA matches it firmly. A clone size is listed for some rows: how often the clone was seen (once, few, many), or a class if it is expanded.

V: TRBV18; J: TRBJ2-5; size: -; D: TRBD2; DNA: TGTGCCAGCTCACCTCGGACTAGCGGGTTTAAAAAGGAGACCCAGTACTTC; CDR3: CASSPRTSGFKKETQYF
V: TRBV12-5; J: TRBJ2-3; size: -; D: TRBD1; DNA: TGTGCTAGTGGTCCACCTTTGTACGGCCCGGGACAGGGGGCGTATTTT; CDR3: CASGPPLYGPGQGAYF
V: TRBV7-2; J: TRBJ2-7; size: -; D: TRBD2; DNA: TGTGCCAGCAGCTTAGTTTCCCTAGCGGGGGGGCTTAGCTACGAGCAGTACTTC; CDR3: CASSLVSLAGGLSYEQYF
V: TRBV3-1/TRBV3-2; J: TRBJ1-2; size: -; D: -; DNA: TGTGCCAGCAGCCATACAGGGATAGGCTACACCTTC; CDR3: CASSHTGIGYTF
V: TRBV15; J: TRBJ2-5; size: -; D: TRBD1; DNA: TGTGCCACCAGCAAAGGTAGAAACAGGGGAGAGCAAGAGACCCAGTACTTC; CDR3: CATSKGRNRGEQETQYF
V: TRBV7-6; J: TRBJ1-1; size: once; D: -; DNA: TGTGCCAGCACCGGGTCCCTGAACAAGAACACTGAAGCTTTCTTT; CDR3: CASTGSLNKNTEAFF
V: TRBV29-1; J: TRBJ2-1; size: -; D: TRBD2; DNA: TGCAGCGTTGAAGAGCCTTTTTCAAGGACTAGCGGGGGGCGAGGAGACAATGAGCAGTTCTTC; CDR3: CSVEEPFSRTSGGRGDNEQFF
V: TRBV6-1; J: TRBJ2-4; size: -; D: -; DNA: TGTGCCAGCAGTGATCTAGCCAAAAACATTCAGTACTTC; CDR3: CASSDLAKNIQYF
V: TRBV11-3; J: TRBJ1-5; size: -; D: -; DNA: TGTGCCAGCAGCTTAGAGTTTGGTGATCCGGAGAATCAGCCCCAGCATTTT; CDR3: CASSLEFGDPENQPQHF
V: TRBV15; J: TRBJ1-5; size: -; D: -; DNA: TGTGCCACCAGCAGAGACAGGTCCCATGGCAATCAGCCCCAGCATTTT; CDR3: CATSRDRSHGNQPQHF
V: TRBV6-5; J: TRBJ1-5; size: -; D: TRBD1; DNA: TGTGCCGTCCCCGAAGGGGACAGTTACAATCAGCCCCAGCATTTT; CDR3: CAVPEGDSYNQPQHF
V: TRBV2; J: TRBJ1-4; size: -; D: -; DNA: TGTGCCAGCCTCGTGGCAGGAATTGGAGAAAAACTGTTTTTT; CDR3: CASLVAGIGEKLFF
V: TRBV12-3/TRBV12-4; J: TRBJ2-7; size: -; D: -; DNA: TGTGCCAGCAGTTTCTGGCAGGGCGACGAGCAGTACTTC; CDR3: CASSFWQGDEQYF
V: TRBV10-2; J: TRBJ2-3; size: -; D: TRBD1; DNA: TGCGCCAGCAGTGTCTGGGACAGGGCGGTAGATACGCAGTATTTT; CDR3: CASSVWDRAVDTQYF
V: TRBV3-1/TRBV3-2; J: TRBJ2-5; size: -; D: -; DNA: TGTGCCAGCAGCCCTCGACTACAGCAGGAGACCCAGTACTTC; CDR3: CASSPRLQQETQYF
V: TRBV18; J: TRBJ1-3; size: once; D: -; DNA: TGTGCCAGCTCTAACCCAGGGTCTGGAAACACCATATATTTT; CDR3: CASSNPGSGNTIYF
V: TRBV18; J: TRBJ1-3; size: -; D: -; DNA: TGTGCCAGCTCACCAGGGCGCGGGGCTGGAAACACCATATATTTT; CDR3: CASSPGRGAGNTIYF
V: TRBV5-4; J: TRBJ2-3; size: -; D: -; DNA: TGTGCCAGCAGCTTCCCTGGCACAGATACGCAGTATTTT; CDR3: CASSFPGTDTQYF
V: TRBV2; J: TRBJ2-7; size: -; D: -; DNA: TGTGCCAGCAGTGCCGGGACTCAATACGAGCAGTACTTC; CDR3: CASSAGTQYEQYF
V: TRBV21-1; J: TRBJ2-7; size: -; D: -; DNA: TGTGCCAGCAGCAAAGGGACAGGGCCCCCCTACGAGCAGTACTTC; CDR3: CASSKGTGPPYEQYF
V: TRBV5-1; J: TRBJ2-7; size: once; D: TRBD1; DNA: TGCGCCAGCAGCTTGGGGGACAGGGAAGCCTACGAGCAGTACTTC; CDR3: CASSLGDREAYEQYF
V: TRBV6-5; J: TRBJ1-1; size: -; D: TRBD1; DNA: TGTGCCAGCAGTTACGACAGGGGTGGCACTGAAGCTTTCTTT; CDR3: CASSYDRGGTEAFF
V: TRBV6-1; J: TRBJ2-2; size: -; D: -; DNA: TGTGCCAGCAGTGAAGGGAGGGACTCTCCAAGGGGCACCGGGGAGCTGTTTTTT; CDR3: CASSEGRDSPRGTGELFF
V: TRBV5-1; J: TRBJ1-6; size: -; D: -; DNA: TGCGCCAGCAGCGCCGAACCCTCGGGGGGCAATTCACCCCTCCACTTT; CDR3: CASSAEPSGGNSPLHF
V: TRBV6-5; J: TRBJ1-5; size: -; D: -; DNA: TGTGCCAGCAGTTACTTAGGACAGTCCGAGCCCCAGCATTTT; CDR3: CASSYLGQSEPQHF
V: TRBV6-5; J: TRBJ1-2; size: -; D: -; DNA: TGTGCCAGCAGGAATCAGGGTCGTTATGGCTACACCTTC; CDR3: CASRNQGRYGYTF
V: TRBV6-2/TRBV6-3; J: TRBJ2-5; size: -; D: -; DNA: TGTGCCAGCAGTTACCCCGGGGGGCATCAAGAGACCCAGTACTTC; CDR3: CASSYPGGHQETQYF
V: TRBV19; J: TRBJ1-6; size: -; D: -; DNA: TGTGCCAGTAGTACCTGGGGCAGGGTCAATTCACCCCTCCACTTT; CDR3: CASSTWGRVNSPLHF
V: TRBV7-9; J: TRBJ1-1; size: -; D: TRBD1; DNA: TGTGCCAGCAGCTTAGCGCAAGGGGACAGGGCTGAAGCTTTCTTT; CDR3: CASSLAQGDRAEAFF
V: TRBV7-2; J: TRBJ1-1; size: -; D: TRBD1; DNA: TGTGCCAGCAGCTTAACCGCCGGACAGGGAAAAGCTTTCTTT; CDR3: CASSLTAGQGKAFF
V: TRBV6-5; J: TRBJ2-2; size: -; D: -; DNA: TGTGCCAGCAGTCCTAGACGCGAGAGGACCGGGGAGCTGTTTTTT; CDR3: CASSPRRERTGELFF
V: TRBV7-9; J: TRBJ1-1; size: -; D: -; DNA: TGTGCCAGCAGCTTAGTTCGGGTCGCTAACCATCCTGAAGCTTTCTTT; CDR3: CASSLVRVANHPEAFF
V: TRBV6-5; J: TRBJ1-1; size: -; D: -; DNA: TGTGCCAGCAGTCCCGAAACTTCCGGGTACACTGAAGCTTTCTTT; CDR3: CASSPETSGYTEAFF
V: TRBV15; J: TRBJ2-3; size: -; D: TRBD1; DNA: TGTGCCACCAGCAGTCGGACAGGGGGCACAGATACGCAGTATTTT; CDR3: CATSSRTGGTDTQYF
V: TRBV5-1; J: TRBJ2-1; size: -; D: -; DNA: TGCGCCAGCAGCTGGGGGGTTGGATACAACAATGAGCAGTTCTTC; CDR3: CASSWGVGYNNEQFF
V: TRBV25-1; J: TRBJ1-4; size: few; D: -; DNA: TGTGCCAGCAGTGAATTCGGGGGGGCTAATGAAAAACTGTTTTTT; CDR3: CASSEFGGANEKLFF
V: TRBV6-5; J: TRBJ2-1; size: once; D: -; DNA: TGTGCCAGCAGCCCCCGGGTTTACAATGAGCAGTTCTTC; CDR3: CASSPRVYNEQFF
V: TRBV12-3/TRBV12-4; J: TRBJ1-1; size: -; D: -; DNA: TGTGCCAGCAGCCCAGGGCAAGGGACTGAAGCTTTCTTT; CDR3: CASSPGQGTEAFF
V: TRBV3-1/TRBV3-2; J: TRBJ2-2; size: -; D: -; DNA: TGTGCCAGCAGCCCGGAAGGCGACAGGCCAACCGGGGAGCTGTTTTTT; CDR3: CASSPEGDRPTGELFF
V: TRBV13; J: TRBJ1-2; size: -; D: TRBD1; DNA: TGTGCCAGCAGCGGGGGACAGTTAGCTAACTATGGCTACACCTTC; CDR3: CASSGGQLANYGYTF
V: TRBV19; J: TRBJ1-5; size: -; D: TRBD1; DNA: TGTGCCAGTAGGACAGGGTACAATCAGCCCCAGCATTTT; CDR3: CASRTGYNQPQHF
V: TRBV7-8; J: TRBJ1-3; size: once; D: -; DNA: TGTGCCAGCAGCTCGCAAACAGGGTATGGAAACACCATATATTTT; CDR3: CASSSQTGYGNTIYF
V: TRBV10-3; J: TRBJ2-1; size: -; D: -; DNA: TGTGCCATCAGTGAGTCTTGGCAGGGGAATGAGCAGTTCTTC; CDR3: CAISESWQGNEQFF
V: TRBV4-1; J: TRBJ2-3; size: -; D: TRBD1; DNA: TGCGCCAGCAGCACGCAAGGACAGGGGCCAGATACGCAGTATTTT; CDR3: CASSTQGQGPDTQYF
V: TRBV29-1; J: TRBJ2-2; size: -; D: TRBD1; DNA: TGCAGCGTCTCACCGGGACAGGGGATCGGGGAGCTGTTTTTT; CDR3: CSVSPGQGIGELFF
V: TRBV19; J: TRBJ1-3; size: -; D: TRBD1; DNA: TGTGCCAGTAGATCGGGACAGTTCGCCTCTGGAAACACCATATATTTT; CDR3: CASRSGQFASGNTIYF
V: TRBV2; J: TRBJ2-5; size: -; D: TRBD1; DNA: TGTGCCAGCAGTGTCGGACAGGGGCCACAGACCCAGTACTTC; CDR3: CASSVGQGPQTQYF
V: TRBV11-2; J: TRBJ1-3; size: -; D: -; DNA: TGTGCCAGCAGCCCGCACCCCACAGGTTCGACCATATATTTT; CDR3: CASSPHPTGSTIYF
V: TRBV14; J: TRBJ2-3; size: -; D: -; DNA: TGTGCCAGCAGCCAAGACCCCAGGACTCACCTTAACACAGATACGCAGTATTTT; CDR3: CASSQDPRTHLNTDTQYF
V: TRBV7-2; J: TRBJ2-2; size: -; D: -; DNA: TGTGCCAGCAGCACGCAAGGCGGCAGGGGATTTCCCGGGGAGCTGTTTTTT; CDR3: CASSTQGGRGFPGELFF
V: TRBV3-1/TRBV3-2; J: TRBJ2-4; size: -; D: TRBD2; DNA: TGTGCCAGCAGCCAACTAGCGGGGGGGTTCGAAAACATTCAGTACTTC; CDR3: CASSQLAGGFENIQYF
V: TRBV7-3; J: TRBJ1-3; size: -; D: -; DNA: TGTGCCAGCCGCACAGACTCTGGAAACACCATATATTTT; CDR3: CASRTDSGNTIYF
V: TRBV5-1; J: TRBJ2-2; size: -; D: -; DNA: TGCGCCAGCAGCTTGTGGCAGAACACCGGGGAGCTGTTTTTT; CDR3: CASSLWQNTGELFF
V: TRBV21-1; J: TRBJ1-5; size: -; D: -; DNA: TGTGCCAGCAGCAAAGCGGTCGGAACAGGGGGCGGCAATCAGCCCCAGCATTTT; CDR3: CASSKAVGTGGGNQPQHF
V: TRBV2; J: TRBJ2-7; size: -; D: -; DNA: TGTGCCAGCAGGCTAACGGGACAAGCCTACGAGCAGTACTTC; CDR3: CASRLTGQAYEQYF
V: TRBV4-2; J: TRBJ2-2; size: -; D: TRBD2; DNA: TGTGCCAGCAGCCAAGGGACTAGCGGGGGGGTAAATACCGGGGAGCTGTTTTTT; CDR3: CASSQGTSGGVNTGELFF
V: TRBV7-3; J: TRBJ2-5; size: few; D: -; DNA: TGTGCCAGCAGCCTTCAAGGGGCTAGAGTATTTAAACAAGAGACCCAGTACTTC; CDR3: CASSLQGARVFKQETQYF
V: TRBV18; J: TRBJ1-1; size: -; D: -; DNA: TGTGCCAGCACCAAGGACTCAACCCGGGCTTTCTTT; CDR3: CASTKDSTRAFF
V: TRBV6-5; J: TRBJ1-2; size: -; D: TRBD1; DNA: TGTGCCAGCAGTCGGGACAGGGGCAACTATGGCTACACCTTC; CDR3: CASSRDRGNYGYTF